These 10 T cell receptor beta chains were sequenced from one sample in a study of shared clonotypes between healthy human individuals. Repertoires were generated with immunoSEQ multiplex PCR, while TCRdb's copy carries only in-frame clones and drops some. The sample lists approximately 700,000 clones, around three quarters occurring once. Sequencing was carried out using memory CD4+ T cells sorted from blood. Subset here: CD45RA-negative fraction. These receptors were obtained from a woman aged 25 to 45 in good health.

CDR3 loop: CASSVAAEWTTQYF. The CDR3 DNA sequence: TGTGCCAGCAGCGTAGCGGCGGAGTGGACTACGCAGTATTTT. The J gene is TRBJ2-3, the V gene TRBV9; D is uncertain. Between the trimmed V and J ends, which lost 0 bases and 8 bases, there was a span of 13 bases. Germline V gene lookup returns CDR1 SGDLS and CDR2 YYNGEE. The CDR3 length is 14 residues.

V and J are TRBV5-1 and TRBJ2-5; D is unresolved. The CDR3 contains 13 residues. V lost 2 bases, J lost 1 base, and 6 bases lay in between. CDR1 SGHRS and CDR2 YFSETQ come from the germline V gene. CDR3 bases: TGCGCCAGCAGCTTCACCCCCCAAGAGACCCAGTACTTC. Encoded protein: CASSFTPQETQYF.

This clone appeared a single time. Other DNA sequences within the sample encode an identical CDR3. V gene TRBV5-1 combines with J gene TRBJ2-3; the D is unclear. V lost 2 bases to trimming and J lost 4 bases, with 11 bases between them. Per germline, CDR1 SGHRS and CDR2 YFSETQ. The CDR3 sequence is 14 residues long. CDR3 in DNA: TGCGCCAGCAGCTTACCGGGCGCGGCAGATACGCAGTATTTT. Its translation: CASSLPGAADTQYF. Full variable domain (missing parts from reference TRBV5-1 and TRBJ2-3): KAGVTQTPRYLIKTRGQQVTLSCSPISGHRSVSWYQQTPGQGLQFLFEYFSETQRNKGNFPGRFSGRQFSNSRSEMNVSTLELGDSALYLCASSLPGAADTQYFGPGTRLTVL.

The CDR3 DNA sequence: TGCGCCAGCAGTTATATCCGACAGGGTGGCTCCTACGAGCAGTACTTC. Translated: CASSYIRQGGSYEQYF. V usage is TRBV23-1 and J usage is TRBJ2-7; 7 nucleotides match TRBD1. TRBV23-1 is noted as an ORF with a role that remains uncertain. The CDR3 totals 16 residues. V was clipped by 5 bases and J by 0 bases; unmatched bases: 10.

CDR3 region: CASSSRGQANEKLFF. The CDR3 DNA sequence: TGTGCCAGCAGTTCCAGGGGGCAGGCTAATGAAAAACTGTTTTTT. The chain couples TRBV28 to TRBJ1-4, with TRBD1 matching 8 bases. CDR3 length: 15 residues. From germline, CDR1 is MDHEN and CDR2 SYDVKM. The V and J ends lost 4 bases and 3 bases, in that order; junction bases with no gene match: 4.

This chain joins TRBV10-2 and TRBJ1-1; D unresolved. Germline loops: CDR1 WSHSY, CDR2 SAAADI. CDR3 length equals 17 residues. V was clipped by 5 bases and J by 1 base, with 20 bases between them. The CDR3 reads CASSTALRGGSNTEAFF. The CDR3 DNA reads as TGCGCCAGCAGTACAGCCTTGCGGGGAGGGTCGAACACTGAAGCTTTCTTT.

The chain carries TRBV7-2 and TRBJ1-1, with D unresolved. Germline lookup yields CDR1 SGHTA and CDR2 FQGNSA. This CDR3 region has 13 residues. V was pared by 1 base and J by 1 base, with 4 bases between. The CDR3 here is CASSLEANTEAFF. CDR3 coding DNA: TGTGCCAGCAGCTTAGAAGCGAACACTGAAGCTTTCTTT.

With regard to this clone: Other nucleotide sequences from this sample produce the same CDR3. The chain carries TRBV5-6 and TRBJ1-2; 7 bases match TRBD1. The trim removed 0 bases at V and 8 bases at J, leaving 4 bases unmatched. The CDR3 has 13 amino acids. In germline, CDR1 is SGHDT, CDR2 YYEEEE. For the CDR3, the DNA is TGTGCCAGCAGCTTGGACAGGGGTCTGGGCTACACCTTC. It is translated as CASSLDRGLGYTF. Full variable domain (remainder filled in from reference TRBV5-6 and TRBJ1-2): DAGVTQSPTHLIKTRGQQVTLRCSPKSGHDTVSWYQQALGQGPQFIFQYYEEEERQRGNFPDRFSGHQFPNYSSELNVNALLLGDSALYLCASSLDRGLGYTFGSGTRLTVV.

This clone came up once. The V and J genes are TRBV27 and TRBJ2-4; D unclear. This CDR3 contains 16 residues. The germline V gene has CDR1 MNHEY and CDR2 SMNVEV (reference sequence). V was shortened by 2 bases and J by 1 base, with 12 bases between the two germline ends. The CDR3 sequence: CASSLGPSWAKNIQYF. As DNA, the CDR3 is TGTGCCAGCAGTTTAGGACCCAGTTGGGCCAAAAACATTCAGTACTTC.

The J gene is TRBJ2-5, the V gene TRBV9; D gene uncertain. CDR1 and CDR2 (germline): SGDLS, YYNGEE. Trimming removed 4 bases from V and 5 bases from J, with 15 bases in between. The CDR3 sequence is 14 residues long. CDR3 nucleotides: TGTGCCAGCAGCCCAGAGACCACACGGGAGACCCAGTACTTC. Its translation is CASSPETTRETQYF.